What follows describes a single T cell receptor beta chain. The antigen is undetermined. These data belong to a study of response to subunit inactivated influenza vaccine. Study-wide results and caveats: Researchers suggested that each seasonal influenza vaccination recruits few new T cells.

TCRdb re-derived calls from the RT-PCR reads in MiXCR, one entry per CDR3 protein. Among 800,000 or so distinct CDR3 sequences, 20% to 25% were seen once, and the ten largest hold roughly 10%. The V and J ends lost 4 bases and 1 base, in that order; junction bases with no gene match: 4. The V gene's germline CDR1 is LNHNV and CDR2 YYDKDF (reference sequence). This CDR3 is built from 15 residues. Sample: PBMCs from blood, taken about 5 days after vaccination. The V gene is TRBV15, the J gene TRBJ2-3, with TRBD2 identical over 8 bases. The receptor's source is a man aged 45 to 65 who received an inactivated influenza vaccine. In nucleotides, the CDR3 is TGTGCCACCAGCATCGGGAGGGCGGGCACAGATACGCAGTATTTT. Its translation: CATSIGRAGTDTQYF.